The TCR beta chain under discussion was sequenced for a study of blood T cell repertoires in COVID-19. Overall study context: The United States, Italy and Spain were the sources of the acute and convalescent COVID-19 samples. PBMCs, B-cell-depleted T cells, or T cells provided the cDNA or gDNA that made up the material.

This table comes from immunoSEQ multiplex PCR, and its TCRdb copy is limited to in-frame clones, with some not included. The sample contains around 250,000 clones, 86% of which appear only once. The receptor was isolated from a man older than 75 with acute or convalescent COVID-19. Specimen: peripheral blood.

The DNA for the CDR3 is TGCGCCAGCAGCTTGGAAGGGGACTATGGCTACACCTTC. This sequence encodes CASSLEGDYGYTF. The gene calls are TRBV5-1 and TRBJ1-2; a weak D match, TRBD1 (5 bases). CDR1 is SGHRS and CDR2 is YFSETQ in the germline V gene. CDR3 length: 13 residues. V was shortened by 0 bases and J by 3 bases, with 6 bases between the two germline ends.